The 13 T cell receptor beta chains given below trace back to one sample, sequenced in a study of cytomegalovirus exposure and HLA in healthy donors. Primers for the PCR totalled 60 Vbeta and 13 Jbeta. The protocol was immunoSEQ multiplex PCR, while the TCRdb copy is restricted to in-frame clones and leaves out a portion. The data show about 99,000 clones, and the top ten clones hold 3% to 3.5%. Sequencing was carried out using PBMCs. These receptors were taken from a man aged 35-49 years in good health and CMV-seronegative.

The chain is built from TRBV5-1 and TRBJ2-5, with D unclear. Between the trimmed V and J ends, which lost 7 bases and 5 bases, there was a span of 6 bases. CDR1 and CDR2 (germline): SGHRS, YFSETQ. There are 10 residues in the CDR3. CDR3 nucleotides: TGCGCCAGCGGTGAGGAGACCCAGTACTTC. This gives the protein CASGEETQYF. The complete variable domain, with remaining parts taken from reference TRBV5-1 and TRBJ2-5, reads KAGVTQTPRYLIKTRGQQVTLSCSPISGHRSVSWYQQTPGQGLQFLFEYFSETQRNKGNFPGRFSGRQFSNSRSEMNVSTLELGDSALYLCASGEETQYFGPGTRLLVL.

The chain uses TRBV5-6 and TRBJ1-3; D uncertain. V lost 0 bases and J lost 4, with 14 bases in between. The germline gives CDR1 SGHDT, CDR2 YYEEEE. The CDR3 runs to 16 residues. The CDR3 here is CASSLGPSGSGNTIYF. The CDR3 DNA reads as TGTGCCAGCAGCTTGGGACCCAGCGGCTCCGGAAACACCATATATTTT.

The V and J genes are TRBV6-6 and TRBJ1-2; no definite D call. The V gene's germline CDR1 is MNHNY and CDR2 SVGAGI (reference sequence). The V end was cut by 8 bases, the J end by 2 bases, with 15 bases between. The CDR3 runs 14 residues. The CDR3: CASRQVNTNYGYTF. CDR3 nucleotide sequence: TGTGCCAGCCGGCAGGTCAATACCAACTATGGCTACACCTTC.

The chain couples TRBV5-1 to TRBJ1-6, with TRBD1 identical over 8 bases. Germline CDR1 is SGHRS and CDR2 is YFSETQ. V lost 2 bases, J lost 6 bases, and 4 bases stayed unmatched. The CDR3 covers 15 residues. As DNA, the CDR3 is TGCGCCAGCAGCTTCGGACAGGGAGCTAATTCACCCCTCCACTTT. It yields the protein CASSFGQGANSPLHF.

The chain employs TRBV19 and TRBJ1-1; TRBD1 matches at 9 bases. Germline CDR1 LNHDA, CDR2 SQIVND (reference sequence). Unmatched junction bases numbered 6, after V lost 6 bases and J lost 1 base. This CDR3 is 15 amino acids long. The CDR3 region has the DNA TGTGCCAGTAGCCTACAGGGGGCGACGAACACTGAAGCTTTCTTT. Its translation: CASSLQGATNTEAFF.

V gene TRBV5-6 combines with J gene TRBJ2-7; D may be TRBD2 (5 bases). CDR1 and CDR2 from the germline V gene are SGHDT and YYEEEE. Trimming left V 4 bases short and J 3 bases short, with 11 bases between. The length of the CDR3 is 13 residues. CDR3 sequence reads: CASSRAESYEQYF. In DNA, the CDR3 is TGTGCCAGCAGCCGAGCGGAGAGCTACGAGCAGTACTTC.

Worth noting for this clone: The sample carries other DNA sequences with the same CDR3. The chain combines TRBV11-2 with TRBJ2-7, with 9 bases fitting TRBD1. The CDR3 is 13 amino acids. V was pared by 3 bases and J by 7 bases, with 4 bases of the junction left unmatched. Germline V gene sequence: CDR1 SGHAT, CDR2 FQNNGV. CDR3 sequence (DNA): TGTGCCAGCAGCTTTGGGACAGGGAGAGAGCAGTACTTC. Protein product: CASSFGTGREQYF.

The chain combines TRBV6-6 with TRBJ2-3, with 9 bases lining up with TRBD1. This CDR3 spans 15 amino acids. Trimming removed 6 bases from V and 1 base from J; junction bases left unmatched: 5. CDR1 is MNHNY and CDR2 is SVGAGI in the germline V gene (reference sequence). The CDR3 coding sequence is TGTGCCAGCAGCCTCCGACAGGGGGGCACAGATACGCAGTATTTT. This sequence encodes CASSLRQGGTDTQYF.

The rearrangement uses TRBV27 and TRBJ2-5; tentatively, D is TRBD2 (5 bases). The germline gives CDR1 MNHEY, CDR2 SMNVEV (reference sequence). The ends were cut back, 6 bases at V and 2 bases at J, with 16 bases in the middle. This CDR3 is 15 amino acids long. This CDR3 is CASSLMPTGQETQYF. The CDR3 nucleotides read TGTGCCAGCAGCCTTATGCCGACGGGACAAGAGACCCAGTACTTC.

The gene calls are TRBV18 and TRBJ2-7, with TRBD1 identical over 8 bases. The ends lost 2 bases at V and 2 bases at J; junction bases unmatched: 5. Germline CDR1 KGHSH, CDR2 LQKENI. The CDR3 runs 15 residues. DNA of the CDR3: TGTGCCAGCTCACCATCAGGGGGCGCCGCCTACGAGCAGTACTTC. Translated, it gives CASSPSGGAAYEQYF.

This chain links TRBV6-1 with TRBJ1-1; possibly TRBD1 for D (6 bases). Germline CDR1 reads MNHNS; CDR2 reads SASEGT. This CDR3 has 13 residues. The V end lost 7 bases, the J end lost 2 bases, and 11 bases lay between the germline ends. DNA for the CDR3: TGTGCCAGCAATGGGGGCCCCAACACTGAAGCTTTCTTT. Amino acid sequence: CASNGGPNTEAFF.

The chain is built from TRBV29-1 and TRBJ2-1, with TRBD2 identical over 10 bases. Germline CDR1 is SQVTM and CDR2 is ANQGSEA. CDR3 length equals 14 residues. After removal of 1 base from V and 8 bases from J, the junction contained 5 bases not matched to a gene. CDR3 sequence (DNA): TGCAGCGTTGAAGGAACTAGCGGGACCGATGAGCAGTTCTTC. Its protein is CSVEGTSGTDEQFF.

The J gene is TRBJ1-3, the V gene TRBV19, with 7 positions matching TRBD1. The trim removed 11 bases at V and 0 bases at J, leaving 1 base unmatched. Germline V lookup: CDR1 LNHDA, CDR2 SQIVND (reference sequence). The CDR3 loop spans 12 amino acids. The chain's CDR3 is CASGGSGNTIYF. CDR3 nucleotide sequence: TGTGCCTCAGGGGGCTCTGGAAACACCATATATTTT.